This T cell receptor (beta chain) was retrieved from a study of blood T cell repertoires in COVID-19 (dated by TCRdb to the early 2020s). As for the study more broadly: Collaborator samples came from the United States, Italy and Spain and covered acute and convalescent phases of COVID-19. The samples were drawn from two sources: the first 160 participants of the ongoing ImmuneRACE study, and approximately 1,300 subjects contributed by 6 global collaborators. The dataset comprised deeply sampled blood TCRbeta repertoires from subjects exposed to, actively infected with, or recovered from COVID-19. Sample metadata almost always included a de-identified subject ID, COVID-19 status, age in years and sex. The material from the prospective study consisted of cDNA or gDNA derived from T cells, B-cell-depleted T cells, or PBMCs. Where available, HLA class I and class II types were taken from metadata supplied by the sample provider and were not determined by assay-based typing. The repertoires were released in a freely available public database meant as a resource for research on the immune response to SARS-CoV-2.

The immunoSEQ Assay, a bias-controlled multiplex PCR, was used to amplify TCRbeta CDR3 regions from genomic DNA. In the paper's pipeline: Within the assay, amplification of reference gene primers was used to estimate how many nucleated cells each sample contained. To quantify the absolute abundance of each unique TCRbeta CDR3 rearrangement, sequence reads were collapsed and filtered. Productive Simpson clonality was computed per sample as the square root of Simpson's diversity index over productive rearrangements. TCRdb provides this immuneACCESS table in a form limited to in-frame rearrangements. Some clones are lacking; in checked studies, under half of them reflect an unresolved V gene, and why the rest are absent is not known. V, J and clone size derive from that table, while D and trimming were established from the DNA sequence. The sample table contains about 350,000 clones; only one count was recorded for around 90% of them. Together, the top ten hold 3% to 4.5% of the sample.

General study outcomes and caveats: The quantity of clinical and demographic metadata differed by source and by participant and was supplied without curation.

Remarks on this clone: Which antigen it targets is not known. No clone much larger than this one lies a single base away; base qualities are absent.

The CDR3 numbers 11 residues from cysteine through phenylalanine. The only DNA kept is the CDR3, 33 bases in frame from the first base. Sequences SGHDT (CDR1) and YYEEEE (CDR2) are obtained from the germline V gene. The germline ends are 11 bases apart after V is trimmed by 6 bases and J by 7 bases. At one collaborating source in Seattle, patients were enrolled during active infection and were followed longitudinally through the course of disease. Collaborating institutions collected whole blood in K2EDTA tubes following their own protocols. Collaborator samples were shipped for TCRbeta analysis as frozen whole blood, isolated PBMCs, or DNA extracted from either sample type.

The sequence joins TRBV5-6 to TRBJ2-7; TRBD2 is a possible D gene, resting on 5 matching bases. The source of this sequence is a woman aged 60-75 years with COVID-19, enrolled during active disease. Sequenced input: peripheral blood. The DNA sequence is given as TGTGCCAGCACCGGAGGAGGAGAGCAGTACTTC. The encoded protein is CASTGGGEQYF.